These T cell receptor beta chains were read from a single sample in a study of shared clonotypes between healthy human individuals. Produced via immunoSEQ multiplex PCR; TCRdb's table is partial and in-frame only. This repertoire shows about 1 million clones, 65% to 80% found once; its top ten account for 1.2% to 1.5%. The sequenced sample consisted of memory CD4+ T cells sorted from blood. Receptors were obtained from a man aged 18 to 29 in good health. The CDR3 runs from the conserved cysteine through the conserved F or W. The D gene is left open where the match is weak. For some rows the clone size is stated as once, few or many, or as a class when expanded; others skip it.

d_call	j_call	v_call	clone_size	cdr3_aa	cdr3_nt
.	TRBJ1-1	TRBV10-3	.	CAISAEGGLATEAFF	TGTGCCATCAGTGCCGAAGGGGGGCTCGCGACTGAAGCTTTCTTT
TRBD2	TRBJ2-1	TRBV5-1	.	CASSISGSSYNEQFF	TGCGCCAGCAGCATTAGCGGGAGCTCCTACAATGAGCAGTTCTTC
.	TRBJ1-4	TRBV7-8	.	CASSLDGGRNEKLFF	TGTGCCAGCAGCTTAGACGGGGGGAGGAACGAAAAACTGTTTTTT
.	TRBJ1-2	TRBV7-9	.	CASSPTGISYGYTF	TGTGCCAGCAGCCCTACAGGGATTTCCTATGGCTACACCTTC
TRBD1	TRBJ2-3	TRBV7-2	.	CASSLVPTGVGTDTQYF	TGTGCCAGCAGCTTAGTTCCGACAGGGGTAGGGACAGATACGCAGTATTTT
TRBD1	TRBJ1-2	TRBV5-1	few	CASSRTTGGEDGYTF	TGCGCCAGCAGCCGTACTACAGGGGGCGAGGATGGCTACACCTTC
.	TRBJ2-7	TRBV7-2	.	CASSLTDGPYEQYF	TGTGCCAGCAGTCTCACTGACGGCCCCTACGAGCAGTACTTC
.	TRBJ1-2	TRBV20-1	.	CSARRVGGYTF	TGCAGTGCTAGGAGGGTTGGAGGCTACACCTTC
TRBD2	TRBJ2-1	TRBV7-2	.	CASSWDYSDEQFF	TGTGCCAGCAGCTGGGACTATAGCGATGAGCAGTTCTTC
TRBD1	TRBJ1-1	TRBV10-1	.	CASSEGQGSTEAFF	TGCGCCAGCAGTGAGGGACAGGGGAGCACTGAAGCTTTCTTT
TRBD1	TRBJ1-1	TRBV7-9	.	CASSSGQGIIAFF	TGTGCCAGCAGCTCGGGACAGGGAATAATAGCGTTCTTT
.	TRBJ2-7	TRBV7-2	.	CASVSGVGHEQYF	TGTGCCAGCGTGTCCGGGGTGGGCCACGAGCAGTACTTC
.	TRBJ2-3	TRBV5-6	.	CASSLITGGPEDTQYF	TGTGCCAGCAGTTTAATTACCGGGGGGCCGGAAGATACGCAGTATTTT
TRBD2	TRBJ2-3	TRBV29-1	.	CSVRVAGGIDTQYF	TGCAGCGTTCGGGTAGCGGGGGGGATAGATACGCAGTATTTT
TRBD2	TRBJ2-7	TRBV19	.	CASSRGLAGEVYEQYF	TGTGCCAGTAGTAGAGGCCTAGCGGGAGAAGTCTACGAGCAGTACTTC
.	TRBJ1-5	TRBV9	.	CASSVMGASNQPQHF	TGTGCCAGCAGCGTAATGGGGGCATCCAATCAGCCCCAGCATTTT
.	TRBJ2-7	TRBV5-6	.	CASSLALAQRGEQYF	TGTGCCAGCAGCTTAGCGTTAGCCCAGCGAGGCGAGCAGTACTTC
.	TRBJ1-5	TRBV7-2	few	CASSQDAGAVQPQHF	TGTGCCAGCAGCCAAGACGCGGGGGCGGTTCAGCCCCAGCATTTT
.	TRBJ2-2	TRBV2	.	CASSEGTTNTGELFF	TGTGCCAGCAGTGAAGGGACGACCAACACCGGGGAGCTGTTTTTT
.	TRBJ2-3	TRBV7-9	.	CASRPSGLSTDTQYF	TGTGCCAGCAGGCCCTCGGGACTTAGCACAGATACGCAGTATTTT
.	TRBJ1-3	TRBV7-9	.	CASSPMGHISGNTIYF	TGTGCCAGCAGCCCTATGGGACATATCTCTGGAAACACCATATATTTT
.	TRBJ1-1	TRBV2	.	CASGEGVRTEAFF	TGTGCCAGCGGGGAGGGGGTGAGGACTGAAGCTTTCTTT
.	TRBJ2-5	TRBV5-6	.	CASSWTSQETQYF	TGTGCCAGCAGCTGGACATCGCAAGAGACCCAGTACTTC
.	TRBJ1-5	TRBV30	.	CAWSAKSNQPQHF	TGTGCCTGGAGTGCCAAGAGCAATCAGCCCCAGCATTTT
TRBD2	TRBJ2-5	TRBV30	.	CAWSVSGGGGTQYF	TGTGCCTGGAGTGTTAGCGGGGGGGGAGGGACCCAGTACTTC
TRBD1	TRBJ1-2	TRBV10-3	.	CAINGGTGGYTF	TGTGCCATCAATGGAGGGACAGGTGGCTACACCTTC
TRBD1	TRBJ1-1	TRBV5-1	.	CASSGQGGTEAFF	TGCGCCAGCAGTGGACAGGGGGGGACTGAAGCTTTCTTT
TRBD1	TRBJ2-3	TRBV19	.	CASGTGVPDTQYF	TGTGCCAGCGGGACAGGGGTCCCAGATACGCAGTATTTT
.	TRBJ2-2	TRBV9	.	CASSVEALAHILHRELFF	TGTGCCAGCAGCGTAGAAGCCCTAGCGCACATTCTCCATAGGGAGCTGTTTTTT
.	TRBJ2-7	TRBV7-2	.	CASSLGSSRLSSYEQYF	TGTGCCAGCAGCTTGGGTTCCAGCAGGCTAAGCTCCTACGAGCAGTACTTC
.	TRBJ1-6	TRBV7-9	.	CASREVDNSPLHF	TGTGCCAGCCGGGAAGTTGATAATTCACCCCTCCACTTT
.	TRBJ2-1	TRBV11-3	.	CASSEGLPHEQFF	TGTGCCAGCAGCGAAGGACTCCCCCATGAGCAGTTCTTC
.	TRBJ1-2	TRBV2	.	CASSESPARGYTF	TGTGCCAGCAGTGAGTCCCCAGCAAGAGGCTACACCTTC
.	TRBJ2-1	TRBV18	few	CASSPQDFTEQFF	TGTGCCAGCTCACCACAAGACTTCACTGAGCAGTTCTTC
TRBD1	TRBJ2-7	TRBV7-9	.	CASSSTGTHEQYF	TGTGCCAGCAGCTCGACAGGGACCCACGAGCAGTACTTC
TRBD1	TRBJ1-1	TRBV7-8	once	CASSTHGTGTLRTEAFF	TGTGCCAGCAGCACCCATGGGACAGGGACTTTGAGGACTGAAGCTTTCTTT
.	TRBJ1-1	TRBV6-6	.	CASRSATEAFF	TGTGCCAGCCGGAGTGCCACTGAAGCTTTCTTT
.	TRBJ2-5	TRBV7-6	few	CASSPQTRAETQYF	TGTGCCAGCAGCCCTCAGACGAGGGCAGAGACCCAGTACTTC
TRBD2	TRBJ2-5	TRBV5-1	.	CASSLGGLAGVGETQYF	TGCGCCAGCAGCTTGGGTGGACTAGCGGGTGTGGGGGAGACCCAGTACTTC
.	TRBJ1-5	TRBV6-6	.	CASSQGGLGPQHF	TGTGCCAGCAGTCAAGGGGGATTGGGACCCCAGCATTTT
.	TRBJ2-4	TRBV6-6	.	CASSRGGGGPNIQYF	TGTGCCAGCAGCCGAGGCGGGGGCGGCCCGAACATTCAGTACTTC
.	TRBJ2-1	TRBV30	.	CASTLSPVATYNEQFF	TGTGCCTCGACACTCTCACCGGTGGCCACCTACAATGAGCAGTTCTTC
TRBD1	TRBJ1-6	TRBV5-6	.	CASSSTGRSYNSPLHF	TGTGCCAGCAGCTCGACAGGGAGGTCCTATAATTCACCCCTCCACTTT
TRBD1	TRBJ1-1	TRBV28	few	CASRGQGENTEAFF	TGTGCCAGCAGGGGACAGGGGGAGAACACTGAAGCTTTCTTT
.	TRBJ1-2	TRBV23-1	.	CASLYRTAYGYTF	TGCGCCAGCCTGTATCGGACTGCCTATGGCTACACCTTC
.	TRBJ1-1	TRBV29-1	.	CSVDDRWTRAEAFF	TGCAGCGTCGACGACAGGTGGACCCGGGCTGAAGCTTTCTTT
TRBD1	TRBJ2-1	TRBV5-1	.	CASSQGQGSWDEQFF	TGCGCCAGCAGCCAGGGACAGGGCTCATGGGATGAGCAGTTCTTC
TRBD2	TRBJ2-3	TRBV18	.	CASSPLTSEADTQYF	TGTGCCAGCTCCCCTTTGACTAGCGAGGCAGATACGCAGTATTTT
TRBD1	TRBJ2-4	TRBV11-1	once	CASSLVGTGASGKNIQYF	TGTGCCAGCAGCTTAGTTGGGACAGGGGCTTCAGGAAAAAACATTCAGTACTTC
.	TRBJ2-5	TRBV5-1	.	CASSQTFNGAETQYF	TGCGCCAGCAGCCAGACTTTTAACGGTGCAGAGACCCAGTACTTC
.	TRBJ1-6	TRBV7-9	few	CASSHSGSSPLHF	TGTGCCAGCAGCCACAGCGGGAGTTCACCCCTCCACTTT
TRBD2	TRBJ2-1	TRBV4-2	.	CASSQDTSGGPWDEQFF	TGTGCCAGCAGCCAAGATACTAGCGGGGGCCCCTGGGATGAGCAGTTCTTC
.	TRBJ1-2	TRBV28	.	CASSLKNERGYTF	TGTGCCAGCAGTTTGAAGAATGAGAGGGGCTACACCTTC